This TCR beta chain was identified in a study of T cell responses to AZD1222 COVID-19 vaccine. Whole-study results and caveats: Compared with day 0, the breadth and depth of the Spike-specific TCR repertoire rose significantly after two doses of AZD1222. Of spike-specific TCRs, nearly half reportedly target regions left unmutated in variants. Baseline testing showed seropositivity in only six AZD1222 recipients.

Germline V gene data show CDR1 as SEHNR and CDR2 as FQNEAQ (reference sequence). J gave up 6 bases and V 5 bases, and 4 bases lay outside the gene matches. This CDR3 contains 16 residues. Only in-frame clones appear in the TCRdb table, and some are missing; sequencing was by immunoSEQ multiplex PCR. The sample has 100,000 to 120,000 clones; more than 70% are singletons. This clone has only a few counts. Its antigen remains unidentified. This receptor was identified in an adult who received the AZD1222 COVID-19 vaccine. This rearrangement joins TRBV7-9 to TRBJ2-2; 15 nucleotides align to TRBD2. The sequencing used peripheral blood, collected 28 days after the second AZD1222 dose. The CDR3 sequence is CASSGGTSGGSGELFF. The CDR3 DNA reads TGTGCCAGCAGCGGAGGGACTAGCGGGGGGTCCGGGGAGCTGTTTTTT.